Each of the 25 T cell receptor beta chains below was sequenced from the same sample in a study of shared clonotypes between healthy human individuals. TCRdb's table, derived via immunoSEQ multiplex PCR, lists solely in-frame clones and lacks some. The data hold some 740,000 clones, with about 91% observed a single time. It was CD45RO-negative cells, positively selected for CCR7, that made up naive CD8 cells, with terminally differentiated effector memory CD45RA+ cells excluded. Sequencing was performed on naive CD8+ T cells sorted from blood. These receptor sequences come from a man aged 30-40 years in good health.

The chain employs TRBV9 and TRBJ1-1; D not resolved. Trimming took off 7 bases at V and 3 bases at J, with 7 bases between the two ends. CDR3 length: 11 residues. CDR1 and CDR2 from the germline V gene are SGDLS and YYNGEE. For the CDR3, the DNA is TGTGCCAGCGGGCCTTACACTGAAGCTTTCTTT. Its protein is CASGPYTEAFF.

This chain links TRBV10-1 with TRBJ2-1; maybe TRBD1 (6 bases). The CDR3 runs 14 residues. CDR1 and CDR2 from the germline V gene are WNHNN and SYGVQD (reference sequence). V shed 4 bases and J shed 4 bases, with 11 bases lying between them. The CDR3 DNA follows: TGCGCCAGCAGTGGTGCGCAGGGGTACAATGAGCAGTTCTTC. It is translated as CASSGAQGYNEQFF.

This chain uses TRBV4-1 with TRBJ2-5; tentative D call: TRBD2 (6 bases). The ends were cut back, 4 bases at V and 5 bases at J, with 20 bases in the middle. CDR1 is MGHRA and CDR2 is YSYEKL in the germline V gene. CDR3 length: 16 amino acids. CDR3 sequence: CASSPKYSFGGETQYF. The CDR3 region has the DNA TGCGCCAGCAGCCCAAAATACTCGTTTGGAGGGGAGACCCAGTACTTC.

The V and J genes are TRBV10-3 and TRBJ2-1, with a possible D match to TRBD1 (5 bases). Germline V gene data show CDR1 as ENHRY and CDR2 as SYGVKD. The CDR3 loop spans 12 amino acids. The V gene lost 4 bases and the J gene lost 5 bases, with 6 bases spanning the gap. In DNA, the CDR3 is TGTGCCATCAGTGGCAGGGACAATGAGCAGTTCTTC. This sequence encodes CAISGRDNEQFF.

CDR3 nucleotide sequence: TGTGCCAGTAGTTTACAAAGGGGCTTGAGGGGCTACACCTTC. This codes for CASSLQRGLRGYTF. The J gene is TRBJ1-2, the V gene TRBV19; TRBD1 is a possible D gene (5 bases). Germline V gene data show CDR1 as LNHDA and CDR2 as SQIVND (reference sequence). The CDR3 extends over 14 amino acids. V was cut by 5 bases and J by 8 bases, with 18 bases left in between.

The chain has TRBV19 and TRBJ1-2, with TRBD1 as a possible D gene (6 bases). The CDR3 sequence is 14 residues long. CDR1 and CDR2 (germline): LNHDA, SQIVND (reference sequence). The V and J ends lost 5 bases and 6 bases respectively, with 16 bases between them. The CDR3, as DNA: TGTGCCAGTAGTCCCCGGACAGTAGAACATGGCTACACCTTC. Its translation: CASSPRTVEHGYTF.

The J gene is TRBJ2-7, the V gene TRBV29-1; 8 bases are a match to TRBD1. The CDR3 is 13 amino acids. V was pared by 3 bases and J by 0 bases, with 1 base of the junction left unmatched. CDR1 and CDR2 (germline): SQVTM, ANQGSEA. CDR3 nucleotide sequence: TGCAGCGTTGATGACAGGGGCTCCTACGAGCAGTACTTC. Translated, it gives CSVDDRGSYEQYF.

The chain is built from TRBV28 and TRBJ2-7, with TRBD1 as a possible D gene (6 bases). This CDR3 comprises 13 residues. V was shortened by 9 bases and J by 3 bases, with 15 bases between the two germline ends. Germline V gene data show CDR1 as MDHEN and CDR2 as SYDVKM. CDR3 DNA: TGTGCCAGTAGACCGGGACATGTCTACGAGCAGTACTTC. It translates to CASRPGHVYEQYF.

The J gene is TRBJ1-4, the V gene TRBV6-4; no definite D call. The CDR3 consists of 14 residues. V lost 9 bases to trimming and J lost 6 bases, with 17 bases between them. Germline lookup yields CDR1 MRHNA and CDR2 SNTAGT. This CDR3 reads CARTPSAQDEKLFF. The DNA of the CDR3 is TGTGCCAGGACGCCCTCAGCTCAGGATGAAAAACTGTTTTTT.

This sequence joins TRBV28 and TRBJ1-1, with D perhaps matching TRBD1 (6 bases). The CDR3 extends over 15 amino acids. The ends were cut back, 5 bases at V and 4 bases at J, with 17 bases in the middle. The germline V gene encodes CDR1 MDHEN and CDR2 SYDVKM. The CDR3 reads CASSIYRVMSTEAFF. The CDR3 DNA reads TGTGCCAGCAGTATCTACAGGGTCATGAGCACTGAAGCTTTCTTT.

As for this clone: Other DNA sequences in this specimen translate into the identical CDR3. J is TRBJ2-7 and V is TRBV30, with a possible D match to TRBD1 (6 bases). Per germline, CDR1 GTSNPN and CDR2 SVGIG (reference sequence). This CDR3 is built from 14 residues. The ends were cut back, 0 bases at V and 3 bases at J, with 12 bases in the middle. The DNA for the CDR3 is TGTGCCTGGAGTGTGGGAACAGGGCGCTACGAGCAGTACTTC. Translation: CAWSVGTGRYEQYF.

This chain uses TRBV11-2 with TRBJ2-4; the match to TRBD1 covers 9 bases. The V gene's germline CDR1 is SGHAT and CDR2 FQNNGV. The CDR3 loop spans 15 amino acids. The V and J ends lost 5 bases and 0 bases, in that order; junction bases with no gene match: 2. The CDR3 protein is CASSQGQGAKNIQYF. CDR3 nucleotide sequence: TGTGCCAGCAGCCAGGGACAGGGAGCCAAAAACATTCAGTACTTC. Supplemented by reference TRBV11-2 and TRBJ2-4, the full variable domain reads EAGVAQSPRYKIIEKRQSVAFWCNPISGHATLYWYQQILGQGPKLLIQFQNNGVVDDSQLPKDRFSAERLKGVDSTLKIQPAKLEDSAVYLCASSQGQGAKNIQYFGAGTRLSVL.

The chain is built from TRBV27 and TRBJ2-7; 8 positions agree with TRBD2. Germline V CDR1 and CDR2: MNHEY, SMNVEV (reference sequence). V was clipped by 2 bases and J by 7 bases; unmatched bases: 7. The CDR3 runs to 14 residues. In nucleotides, the CDR3 is TGTGCCAGCAGTTTAGGGCGGGGGGTCTTGGAGCAGTACTTC. It codes for CASSLGRGVLEQYF.

The J gene is TRBJ2-1, the V gene TRBV11-2; 14 bases line up with TRBD2. J was trimmed by 0 bases and V by 6 bases; bases with no gene match: 4. The CDR3 has 17 amino acids. Germline V gene sequence: CDR1 SGHAT, CDR2 FQNNGV. The chain's CDR3 is CASRSGTSGSSYNEQFF. The CDR3 nucleotides read TGTGCCAGCAGATCCGGGACTAGCGGGAGCTCCTACAATGAGCAGTTCTTC.

This chain joins TRBV4-1 and TRBJ2-1; TRBD1 matches at 8 bases. This CDR3 is built from 17 residues. Germline values: CDR1 MGHRA, CDR2 YSYEKL. V lost 4 bases to trimming and J lost 7 bases; unmatched junction nucleotides: 15. This chain's CDR3 is CASSPRWGRTGWNEQFF. In DNA, the CDR3 is TGCGCCAGCAGCCCAAGATGGGGCAGGACAGGGTGGAATGAGCAGTTCTTC.

The chain joins TRBV2 to TRBJ2-5; D is possibly TRBD2 (5 bases). The V gene lost 0 bases and the J gene lost 5 bases, with 10 bases spanning the gap. The length of the CDR3 is 14 residues. CDR1 and CDR2 from the germline V gene are SNHLY and FYNNEI. CDR3 in amino acids: CASSEAYGVETQYF. The CDR3 region has the DNA TGTGCCAGCAGTGAAGCGTACGGGGTCGAGACCCAGTACTTC.

The chain links TRBV7-9 to TRBJ2-3, with D possibly TRBD2 on 7 matching bases. Deletions cut 1 base from V and 4 bases from J, with 12 bases between. Germline V lookup: CDR1 SEHNR, CDR2 FQNEAQ (reference sequence). The CDR3 has 15 amino acids. In nucleotides, the CDR3 is TGTGCCAGCAGCTTAGAGGAAGGGGGGGCAGATACGCAGTATTTT. This sequence encodes CASSLEEGGADTQYF.

This clone appeared once. CDR3 sequence (DNA): TGTGCCAGCAGTTTATCGTCAGGGCGGGAGACCCAGTACTTC. Its translation is CASSLSSGRETQYF. This chain connects TRBV27 to TRBJ2-5, with a tentative D call TRBD1 (5 bases). Germline V gene sequence: CDR1 MNHEY, CDR2 SMNVEV (reference sequence). CDR3 length: 14 amino acids. V was pared by 0 bases and J by 5 bases, with 10 bases between.

The genes are TRBV11-2 and TRBJ2-1; D gene uncertain. The CDR3 extends over 14 amino acids. CDR1 is SGHAT and CDR2 is FQNNGV in the germline V gene. Trimming took off 6 bases at V and 2 bases at J, with 11 bases between the two ends. CDR3 DNA sequence: TGTGCCAGCAGGGTCGTTGGCACCTACAATGAGCAGTTCTTC. Translating it yields CASRVVGTYNEQFF.

The rearrangement joins TRBV7-3 to TRBJ2-6; D may be TRBD1 (6 bases). CDR1 SGHTA and CDR2 FQGTGA come from the germline V gene. The V end lost 1 base, the J end lost 3 bases, and 7 bases lay between the germline ends. The CDR3 runs 15 residues. As DNA, the CDR3 is TGTGCCAGCAGCTTAAAACAGGGTGGGGCCAACGTCCTGACTTTC. It translates to CASSLKQGGANVLTF.

The genes are TRBV9 and TRBJ1-2; 8 nucleotides agree with TRBD1. From germline, CDR1 is SGDLS and CDR2 YYNGEE. This CDR3 contains 15 residues. V dropped 3 bases and J dropped 4; count of bases not matched to a gene: 8. The CDR3 DNA sequence: TGTGCCAGCAGCGCGACAGGGGATTTCCTCTATGGCTACACCTTC. Amino acid sequence: CASSATGDFLYGYTF.

CDR3 sequence: CASSSVGTSGSNEQFF. As DNA, the CDR3 is TGTGCCAGCAGCTCTGTCGGGACTAGCGGGAGTAATGAGCAGTTCTTC. The chain employs TRBV13 and TRBJ2-1; the match to TRBD2 covers 14 bases. After removal of 4 bases from V and 7 bases from J, the junction contained 6 bases not matched to a gene. Germline V gene lookup returns CDR1 PRHDT and CDR2 FYEKMQ (reference sequence). The CDR3 consists of 16 residues.

As for this clone: This same CDR3 is encoded by further DNA sequences in the sample. The rearrangement uses TRBV7-9 and TRBJ2-7, with TRBD2 identical over 14 bases. The CDR3 is 15 amino acids. V shed 3 bases, J shed 4 bases, and the junction held 2 bases outside the gene matches. The germline CDR1 and CDR2 sequences are SEHNR and FQNEAQ (reference sequence). CDR3 region: CASSLGTSGSYEQYF. The CDR3, as DNA: TGTGCCAGCAGCTTGGGGACTAGCGGGAGTTACGAGCAGTACTTC.

This chain connects TRBV29-1 to TRBJ2-7; D is possibly TRBD2 (6 bases). In germline, CDR1 is SQVTM, CDR2 ANQGSEA. V was cut by 5 bases and J by 3 bases, with 14 bases left in between. The CDR3 covers 13 residues. The CDR3 loop reads CSVRRDWSYEQYF. The CDR3 region has the DNA TGCAGCGTTCGCCGGGACTGGAGCTACGAGCAGTACTTC.

The chain carries TRBV15 and TRBJ2-2, with D perhaps TRBD1 or TRBD2 (5 bases each). The CDR3 runs to 13 residues. Germline CDR1 and CDR2: LNHNV and YYDKDF (reference sequence). Trimming left V 1 base short and J 7 bases short, with 7 bases between. The CDR3 DNA reads as TGTGCCACCAGCAGAGGGGGGATCGGGGAGCTGTTTTTT. It is translated as CATSRGGIGELFF.